The rows below give T cell receptor beta chains drawn from one sample of a study of multiple sclerosis patients with progressive multifocal leukoencephalopathy. Produced via immunoSEQ multiplex PCR; TCRdb's table is partial and in-frame only. The sample comprises more than 20,000 clones, around 93% of which are singletons, and approximately 2% rests with the top ten. Sequencing used PBMCs, obtained from a patient treated with natalizumab. The source is a man aged 30 to 39 with multiple sclerosis. Both conserved end residues are part of each CDR3. The D gene is left open where the match is weak. Expanded clones are given a class, and other clones once, few, many or no size at all.

CDR3nt: TGTGCCAGCAGCGTAGCCGCGGGCTCCTACGAGCAGTACTTC
CDR3aa: CASSVAAGSYEQYF
d_gene: -
v_gene: TRBV9
abundance: once
j_gene: TRBJ2-7

CDR3nt: TGCGCCAGCAGCCGACAGGGAGATCGGAAGGACGATGGCTACACCTTC
CDR3aa: CASSRQGDRKDDGYTF
d_gene: TRBD1
v_gene: TRBV5-1
abundance: -
j_gene: TRBJ1-2

CDR3nt: TGTGCCAGCAGCTTGCAGGGGTCTAACTATGGCTACACCTTC
CDR3aa: CASSLQGSNYGYTF
d_gene: -
v_gene: TRBV7-9
abundance: -
j_gene: TRBJ1-2

CDR3nt: TGTGCCAGCAGCGTATTAACGGACACAGATACGCAGTATTTT
CDR3aa: CASSVLTDTDTQYF
d_gene: -
v_gene: TRBV9
abundance: -
j_gene: TRBJ2-3

CDR3nt: TGTGCCAGCAGTTCCGACTCCTACAATGAGCAGTTCTTC
CDR3aa: CASSSDSYNEQFF
d_gene: -
v_gene: TRBV6-5
abundance: -
j_gene: TRBJ2-1

CDR3nt: TGTGCCAGCAGCCCGCGAGTCGTGGAACATGAGCAGTTCTTC
CDR3aa: CASSPRVVEHEQFF
d_gene: -
v_gene: TRBV5-4
abundance: few
j_gene: TRBJ2-1

CDR3nt: TGTGCCAGTAGTTCGAGACTAGCGGGAGTTCTTACCTCCTACAATGAGCAGTTCTTC
CDR3aa: CASSSRLAGVLTSYNEQFF
d_gene: TRBD2
v_gene: TRBV19
abundance: -
j_gene: TRBJ2-1

CDR3nt: TGTGCCAGCAGCCAAGTCCTGGACAGGGCTGAAGGCTACACCTTC
CDR3aa: CASSQVLDRAEGYTF
d_gene: TRBD1
v_gene: TRBV4-2
abundance: -
j_gene: TRBJ1-2

CDR3nt: TGTGCCATCAGTGAGTCCCGTCCACGATTCACAGATACGCAGTATTTT
CDR3aa: CAISESRPRFTDTQYF
d_gene: -
v_gene: TRBV10-3
abundance: -
j_gene: TRBJ2-3

CDR3nt: TGTGCCAGCAGCTTCCCTGCGAGTACTGAAGCTTTCTTT
CDR3aa: CASSFPASTEAFF
d_gene: -
v_gene: TRBV7-2
abundance: -
j_gene: TRBJ1-1

CDR3nt: TGTGCCAGCAGCCCGGGACAGGCCTATGGCTACACCTTC
CDR3aa: CASSPGQAYGYTF
d_gene: TRBD1
v_gene: TRBV5-1
abundance: -
j_gene: TRBJ1-2

CDR3nt: TGCGCCAGACTAGGGTGGGGACAAAAACTGTTTTTT
CDR3aa: CARLGWGQKLFF
d_gene: -
v_gene: TRBV10-1
abundance: -
j_gene: TRBJ1-4

CDR3nt: TGCGCCAGCAGCTTAGACACTCCCGGCGGCTATGGCTACACCTTC
CDR3aa: CASSLDTPGGYGYTF
d_gene: -
v_gene: TRBV5-1
abundance: -
j_gene: TRBJ1-2

CDR3nt: TGCACCAGCAGCCTAGGGCAGGGCGACGAAAAACTGTTTTTT
CDR3aa: CTSSLGQGDEKLFF
d_gene: -
v_gene: TRBV1
abundance: -
j_gene: TRBJ1-4

CDR3nt: TGTGCCAGCAGCTTGGGTCCTTACCAGGACACCGGGGAGCTGTTTTTT
CDR3aa: CASSLGPYQDTGELFF
d_gene: -
v_gene: TRBV5-5
abundance: -
j_gene: TRBJ2-2

CDR3nt: TGCGCCAGCAGCCAAGATAACTCAGCGGCAACCTACAATGAGCAGTTCTTC
CDR3aa: CASSQDNSAATYNEQFF
d_gene: -
v_gene: TRBV4-3
abundance: -
j_gene: TRBJ2-1

CDR3nt: TGTGCCAGCACCCAGGGGGGACTAGCGGCAAATGAGCAGTTCTTC
CDR3aa: CASTQGGLAANEQFF
d_gene: TRBD2
v_gene: TRBV6-1
abundance: -
j_gene: TRBJ2-1

CDR3nt: TGTGCCATCAGGGACAGCCGCTACGAGCAGTACTTC
CDR3aa: CAIRDSRYEQYF
d_gene: -
v_gene: TRBV10-3
abundance: -
j_gene: TRBJ2-7

CDR3nt: TGTGCCAGCAGCTACGGGGGGAGGACTGAAGCTTTCTTT
CDR3aa: CASSYGGRTEAFF
d_gene: -
v_gene: TRBV27
abundance: -
j_gene: TRBJ1-1

CDR3nt: TGCAGCGTTGAGGGTAGCGGGAGGGCCAATGAGCAGTTCTTC
CDR3aa: CSVEGSGRANEQFF
d_gene: TRBD2
v_gene: TRBV29-1
abundance: -
j_gene: TRBJ2-1

CDR3nt: TGTGCCAGTAGTCCTACACTCCGGGACCGGTATCAGCCCCAGCATTTT
CDR3aa: CASSPTLRDRYQPQHF
d_gene: -
v_gene: TRBV19
abundance: -
j_gene: TRBJ1-5

CDR3nt: TGTGCCAGCAGCTTAGTTGGGGGGCGAAAACTGTTTTTT
CDR3aa: CASSLVGGRKLFF
d_gene: -
v_gene: TRBV7-8
abundance: few
j_gene: TRBJ1-4

CDR3nt: TGTGCCAGCAGCCAAGATACTAGCGGGAGTTACGAGCAGTACTTC
CDR3aa: CASSQDTSGSYEQYF
d_gene: TRBD2
v_gene: TRBV4-2
abundance: -
j_gene: TRBJ2-7

CDR3nt: TGTGCCAGCAGCGTAGCGGGCGCAACTAATGAAAAACTGTTTTTT
CDR3aa: CASSVAGATNEKLFF
d_gene: -
v_gene: TRBV9
abundance: -
j_gene: TRBJ1-4

CDR3nt: TGTGCCAGCAGTGAAGGAACTAGCCTGGGAGCAGATACGCAGTATTTT
CDR3aa: CASSEGTSLGADTQYF
d_gene: -
v_gene: TRBV6-4
abundance: -
j_gene: TRBJ2-3

CDR3nt: TGTGCCAGTATCAGAGGGGCAGTGAACACTGAAGCTTTCTTT
CDR3aa: CASIRGAVNTEAFF
d_gene: -
v_gene: TRBV19
abundance: -
j_gene: TRBJ1-1

CDR3nt: TGTGCCAGCAGGCGGACTAGCGGGACCCCCAATGAGCAGTTCTTC
CDR3aa: CASRRTSGTPNEQFF
d_gene: TRBD2
v_gene: TRBV7-9
abundance: -
j_gene: TRBJ2-1

CDR3nt: TGTGCCAGCAGCCCGGGGACTAGCGGGAGAGCCAATGAGCAGTTCTTC
CDR3aa: CASSPGTSGRANEQFF
d_gene: TRBD2
v_gene: TRBV7-2
abundance: -
j_gene: TRBJ2-1

CDR3nt: TGCGCCAGCTGTCAAGGGGGAGGACACACTGAAGCTTTCTTT
CDR3aa: CASCQGGGHTEAFF
d_gene: -
v_gene: TRBV5-1
abundance: -
j_gene: TRBJ1-1

CDR3nt: TGTGCCATCATGGGCCCTCCGGTAGATACGCAGTATTTT
CDR3aa: CAIMGPPVDTQYF
d_gene: -
v_gene: TRBV10-3
abundance: -
j_gene: TRBJ2-3

CDR3nt: TGTGCCAGCAGCTTAGCGGGAGGGGGTATAAACACCATATATTTT
CDR3aa: CASSLAGGGINTIYF
d_gene: -
v_gene: TRBV7-2
abundance: -
j_gene: TRBJ1-3

CDR3nt: TGTGCCAGCAGCTCTACAGGGGGCCGCGAGCAGTACTTC
CDR3aa: CASSSTGGREQYF
d_gene: TRBD1
v_gene: TRBV6-6
abundance: -
j_gene: TRBJ2-7

CDR3nt: TGTGCCAGCAGTGCACTAGCGGCACCCACCGGGGAGCTGTTTTTT
CDR3aa: CASSALAAPTGELFF
d_gene: TRBD2
v_gene: TRBV6-5
abundance: -
j_gene: TRBJ2-2

CDR3nt: TGTGCCAGCAGCGTAGGTCACCGAGGGGGCCTCGGGGGAGTTGCCTACGAGCAGTACTTC
CDR3aa: CASSVGHRGGLGGVAYEQYF
d_gene: -
v_gene: TRBV9
abundance: -
j_gene: TRBJ2-7

CDR3nt: TGCGCCAGCAGCCAAGATTTGGGGACTAACTATGGCTACACCTTC
CDR3aa: CASSQDLGTNYGYTF
d_gene: -
v_gene: TRBV4-3
abundance: -
j_gene: TRBJ1-2

CDR3nt: TGTGCCAGCAGCGAATTCCTTGAGGGGGGGAGACGCGAGACCCAGTACTTC
CDR3aa: CASSEFLEGGRRETQYF
d_gene: -
v_gene: TRBV14
abundance: -
j_gene: TRBJ2-5

CDR3nt: TGTGCCAGTACCGGGACTAGCGGTCACAATGAGCAGTTCTTC
CDR3aa: CASTGTSGHNEQFF
d_gene: TRBD2
v_gene: TRBV5-4
abundance: -
j_gene: TRBJ2-1

CDR3nt: TGTGCCAGCGGTCATGGGTTAACGGCGTACAATGAGCAGTTCTTC
CDR3aa: CASGHGLTAYNEQFF
d_gene: -
v_gene: TRBV7-3
abundance: -
j_gene: TRBJ2-1

CDR3nt: TGTGCAAGTCGCTTAGCGCAGTTCAGGGGGCCGACAACTAATGAAAAACTGTTTTTT
CDR3aa: CASRLAQFRGPTTNEKLFF
d_gene: -
v_gene: TRBV12-2
abundance: -
j_gene: TRBJ1-4

CDR3nt: TGTGCCAGCTCACCACCGGGGAGCAGGGGACTGACTGAAGCTTTCTTT
CDR3aa: CASSPPGSRGLTEAFF
d_gene: -
v_gene: TRBV18
abundance: -
j_gene: TRBJ1-1

CDR3nt: TGTGCCACCAGCAGCGGGGCCTCGCGGGGAGATACGCAGTATTTT
CDR3aa: CATSSGASRGDTQYF
d_gene: -
v_gene: TRBV15
abundance: -
j_gene: TRBJ2-3

CDR3nt: TGCGCCAGCAGCCTTCGCTTAGGACGTCCATCAGGAGGAGCTAACTATGGCTACACCTTC
CDR3aa: CASSLRLGRPSGGANYGYTF
d_gene: -
v_gene: TRBV4-1
abundance: -
j_gene: TRBJ1-2

CDR3nt: TGCGCCAGCAGCCAATCCGAACCCCCGGGCCTCACAGATACGCAGTATTTT
CDR3aa: CASSQSEPPGLTDTQYF
d_gene: -
v_gene: TRBV4-3
abundance: -
j_gene: TRBJ2-3

CDR3nt: TGTGCCACCAGCAGAGGCCGGGGAGGGGGGCAGCCCCAGCATTTT
CDR3aa: CATSRGRGGGQPQHF
d_gene: -
v_gene: TRBV15
abundance: once
j_gene: TRBJ1-5

CDR3nt: TGTGCCAGCAGCCCGGGTCAGGGGTATACGGGAAACACCATATATTTT
CDR3aa: CASSPGQGYTGNTIYF
d_gene: -
v_gene: TRBV7-9
abundance: -
j_gene: TRBJ1-3

CDR3nt: TGTGCCAGCAGTTTGTCTGGGACTGGGGATCAGCCCCAGCATTTT
CDR3aa: CASSLSGTGDQPQHF
d_gene: -
v_gene: TRBV27
abundance: -
j_gene: TRBJ1-5

CDR3nt: TGCGCCAGCAGCTTGGGCCCAGCTCGAGGGAGCTCCTACAATGAGCAGTTCTTC
CDR3aa: CASSLGPARGSSYNEQFF
d_gene: -
v_gene: TRBV5-1
abundance: -
j_gene: TRBJ2-1

CDR3nt: TGTGCCAGCAGCGTCCCGACAGGCCCCGTACCGGACTACACCTTC
CDR3aa: CASSVPTGPVPDYTF
d_gene: -
v_gene: TRBV13
abundance: -
j_gene: TRBJ1-2

CDR3nt: TGTGCCATCAACCCGGGACGGCGGGCACCCCACTACAATGAGCAGTTCTTC
CDR3aa: CAINPGRRAPHYNEQFF
d_gene: -
v_gene: TRBV10-3
abundance: few
j_gene: TRBJ2-1

CDR3nt: TGCAGTGCCCCTGGCCTAGGGGGCTACACCTTC
CDR3aa: CSAPGLGGYTF
d_gene: -
v_gene: TRBV20-1
abundance: -
j_gene: TRBJ1-2

CDR3nt: TGTGCCAGCAGCCTTGCTTATGAGCAGTTCTTC
CDR3aa: CASSLAYEQFF
d_gene: -
v_gene: TRBV11-2
abundance: -
j_gene: TRBJ2-1